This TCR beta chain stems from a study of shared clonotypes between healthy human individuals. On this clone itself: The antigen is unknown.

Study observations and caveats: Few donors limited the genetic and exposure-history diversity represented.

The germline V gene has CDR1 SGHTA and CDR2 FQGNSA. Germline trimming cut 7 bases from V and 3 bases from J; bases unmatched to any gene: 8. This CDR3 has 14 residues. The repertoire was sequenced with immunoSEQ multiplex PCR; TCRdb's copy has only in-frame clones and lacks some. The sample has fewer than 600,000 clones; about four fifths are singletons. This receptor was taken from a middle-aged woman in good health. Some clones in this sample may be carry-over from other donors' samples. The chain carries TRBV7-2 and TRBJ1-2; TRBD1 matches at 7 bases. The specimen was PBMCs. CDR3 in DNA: TGTGCCAGCATCCGGACAGGAAACGACTATGGCTACACCTTC. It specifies CASIRTGNDYGYTF.